The 16 T cell receptor beta chains presented below share a single source sample, sequenced in a study of T-cell reconstitution after alpha-beta-depleted transplantation in children. Unique molecular identifiers were used to barcode this TCRbeta library. TCRdb independently ran MiXCR on the PCR reads; one entry per CDR3 protein. The sample has tens of thousands of distinct CDR3 sequences; approximately 43% are singletons. Material: PBMCs, mostly from graft donor cells, obtained 360 days after TCRalphabeta/CD19-depleted stem cell transplant. The receptors come from a male patient aged 5 to 17 who had a stem cell transplant for acute lymphoblastic leukemia, so the T cells may come from the graft donor.

J is TRBJ2-2 and V is TRBV28, with TRBD2 as a possible D gene (6 bases). V was pared by 7 bases and J by 1 base, with 13 bases between. From germline, CDR1 is MDHEN and CDR2 SYDVKM. The CDR3 covers 15 residues. For the CDR3, the DNA is TGTGCCAGCAATTTCCCGGGGGAGAACACCGGGGAGCTGTTTTTT. It translates to CASNFPGENTGELFF.

The chain is built from TRBV7-6 and TRBJ2-7; D not resolved. The V gene's germline CDR1 is SGHVS and CDR2 FNYEAQ. Trimming removed 2 bases at V and 5 bases at J, with 10 bases between. CDR3 length: 13 residues. CDR3 region: CASSLNVPDEQYF. The CDR3 DNA sequence: TGTGCCAGCAGCTTAAACGTCCCGGACGAGCAGTACTTC. Supplemented by reference TRBV7-6 and TRBJ2-7, the full variable domain reads GAGVSQSPRYKVTKRGQDVALRCDPISGHVSLYWYRQALGQGPEFLTYFNYEAQQDKSGLPNDRFSAERPEGSISTLTIQRTEQRDSAMYRCASSLNVPDEQYFGPGTRLTVT.

The rearrangement links TRBV5-1 to TRBJ1-1; 9 bases line up with TRBD1. This CDR3 is built from 14 residues. Trimming at V came to 3 bases and at J to 6 bases, leaving 6 bases not matched to a gene. Germline-derived CDR1 and CDR2 are SGHRS and YFSETQ. CDR3 in amino acids: CASSWDRAEAEAFF. The CDR3 DNA reads as TGCGCCAGCAGCTGGGACAGGGCTGAGGCTGAAGCTTTCTTT.

The chain employs TRBV12-3 or TRBV12-4 and TRBJ2-5; 7 nucleotides match TRBD1. V was clipped by 1 base and J by 7 bases; unmatched bases: 9. The CDR3 has 15 amino acids. DNA for the CDR3: TGTGCCAGCAGTTTAGAGCCTTGGGACAGCGGGACCCAGTACTTC. This codes for CASSLEPWDSGTQYF.

The table lists this clonotype with a few counts. The gene calls are TRBV28 and TRBJ2-7; 11 positions match TRBD1. The CDR3 loop spans 14 amino acids. V dropped 6 bases and J dropped 2; count of bases not matched to a gene: 3. The germline CDR1 and CDR2 sequences are MDHEN and SYDVKM. The CDR3 DNA reads TGTGCCAGCAGGGAGGACAGGGGGCCCTACGAGCAGTACTTC. This encodes CASREDRGPYEQYF.

The chain joins TRBV6-2 or TRBV6-3 to TRBJ2-7; 7 nucleotides line up with TRBD1. Trimming took 6 bases from V and 4 from J; bases not matched to a gene: 9. This CDR3 spans 14 amino acids. The germline gives CDR1 MNHEY, CDR2 SVGEGT. CDR3 sequence reads: CASSYDRVQYEQYF. The CDR3 nucleotides are TGTGCCAGCAGCTACGACAGGGTTCAATACGAGCAGTACTTC.

The chain combines TRBV4-1 with TRBJ2-5, with TRBD1 matching 8 bases. After removal of 4 bases from V and 3 bases from J, the junction contained 4 bases not matched to a gene. The germline gives CDR1 MGHRA, CDR2 YSYEKL. The CDR3 is 14 residues long. The CDR3 region has the DNA TGCGCCAGCAGCCCCACGGACAGGGAAGAGACCCAGTACTTC. Translating gives CASSPTDREETQYF.

This clonotype was seen only once. The chain combines TRBV5-6 with TRBJ1-1; unclear D gene. This CDR3 is built from 16 residues. CDR1 is SGHDT and CDR2 is YYEEEE in the germline V gene. V lost 3 bases and J 5 bases, leaving 20 bases between the germline ends. For the CDR3, the DNA is TGTGCCAGCAGCTGGGAGGTTGGCGATGAACAAACTGAAGCTTTCTTT. This translates into CASSWEVGDEQTEAFF. Using reference TRBV5-6 and TRBJ1-1 for the parts outside the CDR3, the full variable domain is DAGVTQSPTHLIKTRGQQVTLRCSPKSGHDTVSWYQQALGQGPQFIFQYYEEEERQRGNFPDRFSGHQFPNYSSELNVNALLLGDSALYLCASSWEVGDEQTEAFFGQGTRLTVV.

The V call is TRBV12-3 or TRBV12-4, the J call TRBJ2-4; TRBD2 matches 10 bases. The CDR3 spans 14 residues. The ends lost 6 bases at V and 9 bases at J; junction bases unmatched: 8. The CDR3 sequence is CASSPAGGPVIQYF. DNA of the CDR3: TGTGCCAGCAGCCCAGCGGGAGGGCCTGTCATTCAGTACTTC.

The J gene is TRBJ2-1, the V gene TRBV28; 12 bases are a match to TRBD2. The germline gives CDR1 MDHEN, CDR2 SYDVKM. J lost 7 bases, V lost 5 bases, and 6 bases had no gene match. There are 15 residues in the CDR3. In DNA, the CDR3 is TGTGCCAGCAGTCTCCCTAGCGGGAGGGGAAATGAGCAGTTCTTC. Encoded protein: CASSLPSGRGNEQFF.

The chain couples TRBV2 to TRBJ1-6, with D unresolved. Trimming removed 9 bases at V and 9 bases at J, with 12 bases between. Germline V gene sequence: CDR1 SNHLY, CDR2 FYNNEI. This CDR3 comprises 12 residues. Written as DNA, the CDR3 is TGTGCCAGTAGGAATCGGGTTTCACCCCTCCACTTT. Translated: CASRNRVSPLHF.

This clonotype was recorded a few times. The V and J genes are TRBV27 and TRBJ2-7; D call uncertain. The germline V and J ends were trimmed by 6 bases and 10 bases, with 4 bases remaining between them. The CDR3 spans 8 residues. Germline loops: CDR1 MNHEY, CDR2 SMNVEV (reference sequence). CDR3 DNA: TGTGCCAGCAGCCCCCAGTACTTC. It specifies CASSPQYF.

The chain couples TRBV29-1 to TRBJ1-4, with a possible D match to TRBD1 (6 bases). The CDR3 length is 16 residues. Trimming shortened V by 0 bases and J by 5 bases, and 16 bases separated the two germline ends. CDR1 is SQVTM and CDR2 is ANQGSEA in the germline V gene. The CDR3 loop is CSVEDFDKGGNEKLFF. The CDR3 DNA reads TGCAGCGTTGAAGATTTCGATAAAGGGGGAAATGAAAAACTGTTTTTT.

The J gene is TRBJ2-4, the V gene TRBV12-3 or TRBV12-4; 7 bases are a match to TRBD2. The CDR3 has 16 residues. The V segment lost 3 bases and the J segment 1 base; nucleotides outside the gene matches: 6. CDR3 in amino acids: CASSLRRERAKNIQYF. The CDR3 DNA follows: TGTGCCAGCAGTTTGCGGCGGGAGCGGGCCAAAAACATTCAGTACTTC.

The rearrangement joins TRBV7-6 to TRBJ2-7; no firm D call. Per the germline V gene, CDR1 is SGHVS and CDR2 is FNYEAQ. CDR3 length: 13 amino acids. The V and J ends lost 0 bases and 3 bases respectively, with 6 bases between them. The DNA for the CDR3 is TGTGCCAGCAGCTTAGCTGGATTCTACGAGCAGTACTTC. It yields the protein CASSLAGFYEQYF.

V is TRBV7-3 and J is TRBJ2-3; 11 nucleotides agree with TRBD2. From germline, CDR1 is SGHTA and CDR2 FQGTGA. The CDR3 has 16 residues. After removal of 1 base from V and 5 bases from J, the junction contained 5 bases not matched to a gene. CDR3 coding DNA: TGTGCCAGCAGCTTAAAACTAGCGGGAGATCAAGATACGCAGTATTTT. This sequence encodes CASSLKLAGDQDTQYF. Full variable domain (missing parts from reference TRBV7-3 and TRBJ2-3): GAGVSQTPSNKVTEKGKYVELRCDPISGHTALYWYRQSLGQGPEFLIYFQGTGAADDSGLPNDRFFAVRPEGSVSTLKIQRTERGDSAVYLCASSLKLAGDQDTQYFGPGTRLTVL.